These 24 T cell receptor beta chains were sequenced from one sample in a study of T cells expressing NK-cell markers. TCRdb re-called the 5' RACE reads; every CDR3 protein appears as one record, without DNA. The listing records 350,000 to 450,000 distinct CDR3 sequences. Specimen: blood T cells: a sorted CD56 or NKG2C T cell subset, CD4+ or CD8+ T cells, or bulk PBMC T cells (not recorded which). These receptors were obtained from a man aged 18-69 years in good health.

The rearrangement links TRBV10-3 to TRBJ2-1; TCRdb's D call, TRBD2, is unchecked because there is no DNA. There are 13 residues in the CDR3. The germline CDR1 and CDR2 sequences are ENHRY and SYGVKD. The CDR3 loop reads CAISVEAGIEQFF.

J is TRBJ1-2 and V is TRBV12-3 or TRBV12-4; the D call of TRBD1 rests on TCRdb alone, since no DNA is present to check it. The CDR3 is 17 residues long. The CDR3 sequence is CASSLFVRVRGDYGYTF.

The chain carries TRBV20-1 and TRBJ2-5; the TCRdb D gene call, TRBD1, has no DNA to confirm it. The CDR3 covers 14 residues. Germline V gene lookup returns CDR1 DFQATT and CDR2 SNEGSKA (reference sequence). The chain's CDR3 is CSATPGQIQETQYF.

The chain uses TRBV11-3 and TRBJ1-1. CDR3 length: 14 residues. Per the germline V gene, CDR1 is SGHNT and CDR2 is YENEEA. Here the CDR3 reads CASSLQGSGTEAFF.

The V call is TRBV2, the J call TRBJ2-1; with no DNA, the TCRdb D assignment of TRBD2 cannot be verified. CDR3 length: 13 amino acids. Per germline, CDR1 SNHLY and CDR2 FYNNEI. The CDR3 loop is CASSVEASAEQFF.

J is TRBJ1-1 and V is TRBV7-6. The CDR3 is 15 residues long. Germline CDR1 reads SGHVS; CDR2 reads FNYEAQ. CDR3 residues: CASSLHSPGRTEAFF.

CDR3 sequence: CASSSGTNNSPLHF. This rearrangement joins TRBV7-2 to TRBJ1-6. The CDR3 length is 14 residues. Looked up from germline, CDR1 is SGHTA and CDR2 is FQGNSA.

The gene calls are TRBV18 and TRBJ2-1; there is no DNA to check the TCRdb D call of TRBD2. The CDR3 sequence is 17 residues long. Germline V gives CDR1 KGHSH, CDR2 LQKENI. CDR3 sequence: CASSRTSGVSSYNEQFF.

The CDR3 loop is CAIRRRCNQPQHF. The J gene is TRBJ1-5, the V gene TRBV6-4. There are 13 residues in the CDR3. Germline V gives CDR1 MRHNA, CDR2 SNTAGT.

J is TRBJ1-1 and V is TRBV10-3; TCRdb names TRBD1, which stays unverified in the absence of DNA. Germline V gene data show CDR1 as ENHRY and CDR2 as SYGVKD. The CDR3 is 15 amino acids. This chain's CDR3 is CAISTGGSLDTEAFF.

The chain has TRBV7-6 and TRBJ2-5; checking the TCRdb D call of TRBD1 is not possible without DNA. Germline lookup yields CDR1 SGHVS and CDR2 FNYEAQ. This CDR3 contains 15 residues. The CDR3 sequence is CASSRRDRSVETQYF.

This chain uses TRBV7-9 with TRBJ2-1; the TRBD2 assignment by TCRdb is unverifiable without DNA. The V gene's germline CDR1 is SEHNR and CDR2 FQNEAQ (reference sequence). This CDR3 is built from 16 residues. The chain's CDR3 is CASSFRITGTDNEQFF. Full variable domain (outside the CDR3, taken from reference TRBV7-9 and TRBJ2-1): DTGVSQNPRHKITKRGQNVTFRCDPISEHNRLYWYRQTLGQGPEFLTYFQNEAQLEKSRLLSDRFSAERPKGSFSTLEIQRTEQGDSAMYLCASSFRITGTDNEQFFGPGTRLTVL.

The chain recombines TRBV5-4 with TRBJ2-1; the D call of TRBD2 rests on TCRdb alone, since no DNA is present to check it. Germline V gives CDR1 SGHNT, CDR2 YYREEE (reference sequence). The CDR3 has 16 amino acids. The CDR3 loop reads CASSLPLAGGRDEQFF.

The CDR3: CASSQAGLRGGDGYTF. J is TRBJ1-2 and V is TRBV4-1. This CDR3 region has 16 residues. Germline CDR1 MGHRA, CDR2 YSYEKL.

The V and J genes are TRBV6-1 and TRBJ2-7. This CDR3 has 15 amino acids. The V gene's germline CDR1 is MNHNS and CDR2 SASEGT. CDR3 region: CASSSTAFGSYEQYF.

This chain connects TRBV7-2 to TRBJ2-7. CDR3 length: 15 residues. The germline V gene encodes CDR1 SGHTA and CDR2 FQGNSA. The chain's CDR3 is CASSSETERPYEQYF. Full variable domain (remainder filled in from reference TRBV7-2 and TRBJ2-7): GAGVSQSPSNKVTEKGKDVELRCDPISGHTALYWYRQSLGQGLEFLIYFQGNSAPDKSGLPSDRFSAERTGGSVSTLTIQRTQQEDSAVYLCASSSETERPYEQYFGPGTRLTVT.

The chain joins TRBV3-1 to TRBJ1-1; TCRdb outputs TRBD1, but without DNA this stays unchecked. CDR1 is LGHDT, CDR2 YNNKEL, per germline (reference sequence). The CDR3 length is 14 residues. The CDR3 region is CASSQGRDNTEAFF. Using reference TRBV3-1 and TRBJ1-1 for the parts outside the CDR3, the full variable domain is DTAVSQTPKYLVTQMGNDKSIKCEQNLGHDTMYWYKQDSKKFLKIMFSYNNKELIINETVPNRFSPKSPDKAHLNLHINSLELGDSAVYFCASSQGRDNTEAFFGQGTRLTVV.

This chain uses TRBV19 with TRBJ2-3; with no DNA, the TCRdb D assignment of TRBD1 cannot be verified. Germline V gene lookup returns CDR1 LNHDA and CDR2 SQIVND (reference sequence). The CDR3 is 16 residues long. This CDR3 is CASSRGQGIKTDTQYF.

This chain joins TRBV7-9 and TRBJ2-1. Germline V gene sequence: CDR1 SEHNR, CDR2 FQNEAQ (reference sequence). This CDR3 region has 14 residues. CDR3: CASSSGPVQNEQFF.

The V and J genes are TRBV7-8 and TRBJ2-1; TCRdb indicates TRBD2, and absent DNA this call remains unverified. The CDR3 length is 15 residues. Per the germline V gene, CDR1 is SGHVS and CDR2 is FQNEAQ. The CDR3 sequence is CASSWTGTSGGAGFF.

The genes are TRBV2 and TRBJ2-7; TCRdb selects TRBD1, and the lack of DNA leaves this call unchecked. The CDR3 covers 14 residues. Germline V gives CDR1 SNHLY, CDR2 FYNNEI. CDR3 protein: CASNKQGAGYEQYF.

The chain joins TRBV7-2 to TRBJ2-7; TCRdb names TRBD1, which stays unverified in the absence of DNA. Germline V gene data show CDR1 as SGHTA and CDR2 as FQGNSA. The CDR3 loop spans 14 amino acids. CDR3 loop: CASSTLTGGWEQYF.

The genes are TRBV29-1 and TRBJ2-3; the TCRdb D gene call, TRBD1, has no DNA to confirm it. Germline V gene sequence: CDR1 SQVTM, CDR2 ANQGSEA. This CDR3 region has 15 residues. The CDR3 region is CSQSPLAASTDTQYF.

CDR3 protein: CASSAGTGSSTDTQYF. The rearrangement joins TRBV5-6 to TRBJ2-3; absent DNA, TCRdb's TRBD1 call cannot be checked. Germline CDR1 is SGHDT and CDR2 is YYEEEE. CDR3 size: 16 residues.